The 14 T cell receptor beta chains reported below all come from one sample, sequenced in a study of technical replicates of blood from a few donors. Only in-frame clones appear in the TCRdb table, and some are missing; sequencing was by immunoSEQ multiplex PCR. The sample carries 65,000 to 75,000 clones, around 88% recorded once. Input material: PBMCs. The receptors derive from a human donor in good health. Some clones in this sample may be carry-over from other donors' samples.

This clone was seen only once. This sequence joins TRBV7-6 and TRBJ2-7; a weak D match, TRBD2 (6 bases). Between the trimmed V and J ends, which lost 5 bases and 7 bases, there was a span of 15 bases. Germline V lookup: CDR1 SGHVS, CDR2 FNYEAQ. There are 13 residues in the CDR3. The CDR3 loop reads CASSLGSGGEQYF. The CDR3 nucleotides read TGTGCCAGCAGCCTCGGGTCTGGGGGGGAGCAGTACTTC.

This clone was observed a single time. DNA for the CDR3: TGTGCCAGCAGCTTACGGGTTGGGGGGGGTAGCACAGATACGCAGTATTTT. This codes for CASSLRVGGGSTDTQYF. This chain connects TRBV7-2 to TRBJ2-3; TRBD2 matches at 7 bases. Germline V gene sequence: CDR1 SGHTA, CDR2 FQGNSA. V lost 2 bases and J lost 0; bases outside the gene matches: 8. This CDR3 is built from 17 residues.

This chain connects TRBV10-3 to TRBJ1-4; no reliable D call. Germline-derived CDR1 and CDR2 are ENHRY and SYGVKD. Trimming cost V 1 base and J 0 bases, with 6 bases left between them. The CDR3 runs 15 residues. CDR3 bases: TGTGCCATCAGTGAGTTGGAGGCAACTAATGAAAAACTGTTTTTT. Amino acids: CAISELEATNEKLFF.

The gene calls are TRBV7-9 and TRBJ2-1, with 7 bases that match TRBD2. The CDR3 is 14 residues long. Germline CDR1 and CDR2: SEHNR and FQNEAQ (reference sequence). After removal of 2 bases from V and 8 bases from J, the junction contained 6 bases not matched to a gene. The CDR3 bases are TGTGCCAGCAGCTTACGGGGGGTTTACGATGAGCAGTTCTTC. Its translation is CASSLRGVYDEQFF. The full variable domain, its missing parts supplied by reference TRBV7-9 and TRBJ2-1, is DTGVSQNPRHKITKRGQNVTFRCDPISEHNRLYWYRQTLGQGPEFLTYFQNEAQLEKSRLLSDRFSAERPKGSFSTLEIQRTEQGDSAMYLCASSLRGVYDEQFFGPGTRLTVL.

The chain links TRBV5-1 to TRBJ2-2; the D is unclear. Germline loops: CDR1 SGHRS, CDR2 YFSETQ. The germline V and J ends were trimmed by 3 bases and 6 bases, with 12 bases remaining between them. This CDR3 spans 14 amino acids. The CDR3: CASSSDISAGELFF. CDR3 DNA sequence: TGCGCCAGCAGCTCAGACATATCGGCCGGGGAGCTGTTTTTT.

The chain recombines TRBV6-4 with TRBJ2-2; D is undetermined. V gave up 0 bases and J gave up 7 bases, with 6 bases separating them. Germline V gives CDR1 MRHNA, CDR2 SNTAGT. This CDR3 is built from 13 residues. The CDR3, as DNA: TGTGCCAGCAGTGACTCGAGGTTCGGGGAGCTGTTTTTT. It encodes CASSDSRFGELFF.

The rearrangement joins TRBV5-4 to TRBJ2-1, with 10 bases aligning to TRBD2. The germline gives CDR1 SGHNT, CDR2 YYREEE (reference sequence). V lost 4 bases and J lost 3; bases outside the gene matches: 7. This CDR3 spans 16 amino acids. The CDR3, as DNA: TGTGCCAGCAGCCCCCCCCTAGCGGGAGACTACAATGAGCAGTTCTTC. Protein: CASSPPLAGDYNEQFF.

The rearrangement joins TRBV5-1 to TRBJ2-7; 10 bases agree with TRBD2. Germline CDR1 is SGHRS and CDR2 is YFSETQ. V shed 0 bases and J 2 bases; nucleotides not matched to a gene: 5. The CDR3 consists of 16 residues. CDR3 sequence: CASSLAGTSVPYEQYF. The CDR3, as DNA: TGCGCCAGCAGCTTGGCAGGGACTAGCGTTCCCTACGAGCAGTACTTC.

For the CDR3, the DNA is TGTGCAAGTCGCCTTATACGCCCGGGACTAGCGGGTTACAATGAGCAGTTCTTC. It specifies CASRLIRPGLAGYNEQFF. This chain joins TRBV12-2 and TRBJ2-1; TRBD2, the table's D call, lacks a check against the DNA. TRBV12-2 is annotated as a pseudogene. The CDR3 spans 18 residues.

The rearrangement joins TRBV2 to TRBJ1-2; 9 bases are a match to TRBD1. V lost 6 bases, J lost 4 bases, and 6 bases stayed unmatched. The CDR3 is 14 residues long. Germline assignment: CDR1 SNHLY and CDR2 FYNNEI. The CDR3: CASRPGQGTYGYTF. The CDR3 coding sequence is TGTGCCAGCAGGCCGGGACAGGGTACCTATGGCTACACCTTC.

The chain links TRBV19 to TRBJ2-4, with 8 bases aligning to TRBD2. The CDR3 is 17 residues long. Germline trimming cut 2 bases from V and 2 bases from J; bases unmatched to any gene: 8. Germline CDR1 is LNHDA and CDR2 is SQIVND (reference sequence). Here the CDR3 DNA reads TGTGCCAGTAGTATAAACGCAGCGGGAGCCCCCAAAAACATTCAGTACTTC. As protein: CASSINAAGAPKNIQYF.

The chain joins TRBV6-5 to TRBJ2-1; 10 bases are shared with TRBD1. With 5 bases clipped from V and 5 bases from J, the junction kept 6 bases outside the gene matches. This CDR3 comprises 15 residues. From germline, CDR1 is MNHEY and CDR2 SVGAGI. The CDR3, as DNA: TGTGCCAGCAGTCACCGACAGGGGGCCCACAATGAGCAGTTCTTC. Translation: CASSHRQGAHNEQFF.

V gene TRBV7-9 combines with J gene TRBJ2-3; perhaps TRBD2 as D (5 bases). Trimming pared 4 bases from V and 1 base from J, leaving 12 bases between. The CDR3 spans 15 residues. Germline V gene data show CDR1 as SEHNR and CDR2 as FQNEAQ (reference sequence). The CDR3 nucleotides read TGTGCCAGCAGCTGGGCGGGCAGCCGCACAGATACGCAGTATTTT. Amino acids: CASSWAGSRTDTQYF.

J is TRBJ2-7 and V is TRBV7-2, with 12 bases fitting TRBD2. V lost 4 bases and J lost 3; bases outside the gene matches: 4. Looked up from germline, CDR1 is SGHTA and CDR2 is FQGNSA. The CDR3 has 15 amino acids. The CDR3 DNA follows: TGTGCCAGCAGCTCGACTAGCGGGGGCTACTACGAGCAGTACTTC. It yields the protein CASSSTSGGYYEQYF.